This T cell receptor (beta chain) was sequenced for a study of T-cell memory formation after mild COVID-19 (dated by TCRdb to the early 2020s). With respect to the entire study: TCR sequence clusters from the two donors were found to be largely donor specific. The cohort comprised two young, previously healthy adult volunteers, one female and one male. In two donors, T-cell clones that expanded and contracted after mild COVID-19 were tracked by sequencing TCRalpha and TCRbeta repertoires over time. Summary of the overall study and its limitations: Contracting CD4+ clones turned up mainly in the CM and EM memory subsets, whereas EMRA was where CD8+ clones were enriched. Balanced CD4/CD8 phenotypes were observed for clones contracting from day 15 to 85, whereas a bias towards CD4+ was observed for a second wave of clones expanding from day 15 to 37. Some responding clones were detected in pre-infection memory, suggesting pre-existing cross-reactive memory T cells joined the SARS-CoV-2 response. Whether the second-wave clones peaking on day 37 were SARS-CoV-2 specific was not confirmed. Only a couple of mild cases were covered by the study, and larger cohorts that include severe cases with pre-infection samples were considered necessary.

Of note for this clonotype: Its antigen target is currently unknown. No much larger clonotype is one base removed from it; base qualities were not supplied.

Ficoll-Paque density gradient centrifugation was used to isolate PBMCs. Sequencing was performed on an Illumina NovaSeq 6000. cDNA libraries for TCRalpha and TCRbeta were prepared by 5'RACE using constant-segment primers, with sample barcodes and unique molecular identifiers added. Trizol reagent was used to extract RNA from every sample. The libraries were amplified in two PCR steps, and the second step added a second sample barcode and Illumina TruSeq adapters. Libraries were sequenced on an Illumina NovaSeq with 2 x 150 bp paired-end reads. From the authors' description of their analysis: Reads were demultiplexed and collapsed into UMI-guided consensus sequences with migec v1.2.7. Using mixcr v2.1.11, UMI consensuses were aligned to TRA and TRB V and J templates and then assembled into clonotypes. Clonotypes were classified as expanded or contracted when called significant by both edgeR and NoisET, with noise models trained on biological replicates. For edgeR calls, the cutoffs were a false discovery rate-adjusted p below 0.01 and a log2 fold-change threshold of 1. As an exploratory analysis of dynamics, PCA with hierarchical clustering was applied to max-normalized trajectories of the 1000 most abundant clonotypes. Each responding clone was given a CD4 or CD8 phenotype based on the CD4+ and CD8+ repertoires, which had been sequenced separately. TCRdb reprocessing: public reads trimmed at Q25 with fastp, clones called with MiXCR, in-frame beta chains kept. Every CDR3 protein is listed once, alongside the most common genes and DNA of its rows. These V and J calls originate from TCRdb's pipeline instead of the authors' own analysis. In this sample the table shows roughly 560,000 distinct CDR3 sequences, about a fifth of which occur a single time. The ten largest clones add up to under 15% of the sample.

This sequence originates from an adult woman who had mild COVID-19 (a few samples of this study predate the infection). The sample titles of this study are shuffled in the database, so cell type and time point are left out; the donor was told from shared clones. Sequencing input: PBMCs or a T cell subset sorted from them (not recorded which).

In nucleotides, the sequence is TGTGCCAGCAGCGTATTGGAGGGGTATGGGGAGACCCAGTACTTC. This yields the protein CASSVLEGYGETQYF. Recombination connected TRBV9 to TRBJ2-5, and TRBD2 may be the D gene, going by 6 matching bases. CDR1 and CDR2 (SGDLS, YYNGEE) derive from the germline V gene. From cysteine to phenylalanine, the CDR3 is 15 amino acids long. Just CDR3 DNA is preserved here, 45 bases in frame from base 1. Trimming at the junction amounts to 1 base on V and 5 bases on J, and the germline ends lie 15 bases apart.